A selection of T cell receptor beta chains follows, all from one sample in a study of CD8 T cells in ankylosing spondylitis. TCRdb processed the 5' RACE reads anew with MiXCR; each CDR3 protein has one entry. Of some 840,000 distinct CDR3 sequences in the sample, approximately 10% were seen once. The source material was blood, either unsorted or a sorted T cell fraction (not recorded which). These receptors originate from a male donor with ankylosing spondylitis. CDR3s include the opening cysteine and the closing phenylalanine or tryptophan. A D gene is named only where the DNA matches it firmly. Clone size, where shown, is once, few, many, or a class for clones that have expanded.

d_gene	abundance	v_gene	j_gene	CDR3nt	CDR3aa
TRBD2	.	TRBV10-1	TRBJ2-2	TGCGCCAGCAGTGATCTTAGCGGGGGGGCCCCCCAAACCGGGGAGCTGTTTTTT	CASSDLSGGAPQTGELFF
.	few	TRBV7-2	TRBJ2-3	TGTGCCAGCAGCCTCAGTCGGGCCACAGATACGCAGTATTTT	CASSLSRATDTQYF
.	many	TRBV29-1	TRBJ2-3	TGCAGCGTTGAATACGGGGGCACAGATACGCAGTATTTT	CSVEYGGTDTQYF
.	.	TRBV5-1	TRBJ2-7	TGCGCCAGCAGCTTGAATAGCGGAGGAACAGGGATGGGCGAGCAGTACTTC	CASSLNSGGTGMGEQYF
.	few	TRBV7-9	TRBJ1-3	TGTGCCAGCAGCTTCGCCCTCTCTGGAAACACCATATATTTT	CASSFALSGNTIYF
.	few	TRBV29-1	TRBJ2-5	TGCAGCGTTGAACCCCTTCACCCTCAAGAGACCCAGTACTTC	CSVEPLHPQETQYF
TRBD1	.	TRBV5-1	TRBJ2-3	TGCGCCAGCAGCTTTCGACAGGGGCCCTTTACAGATACGCAGTATTTT	CASSFRQGPFTDTQYF
TRBD1	few	TRBV18	TRBJ1-3	TGTGCCAGCTCACCATCGGGACAGGGGGCTTTCTCTGGAAACACCATATATTTT	CASSPSGQGAFSGNTIYF
.	few	TRBV6-1	TRBJ1-6	TGTGCCAGCAGTGAAGTGGGGAGATTAAATTCACCCCTCCACTTT	CASSEVGRLNSPLHF
TRBD1	few	TRBV10-3	TRBJ2-5	TGTGCCATCAGGACAGGGGGCGAGACCCAGTACTTC	CAIRTGGETQYF
TRBD1	many	TRBV10-3	TRBJ2-3	TGTGCCATCAGAGGACAGGGTATAGATACGCAGTATTTT	CAIRGQGIDTQYF
TRBD1	few	TRBV5-1	TRBJ1-1	TGCGCCAGCAGCTTGGGGGGACAGGGGAGAGGCACTGAAGCTTTCTTT	CASSLGGQGRGTEAFF
TRBD1	many	TRBV20-1	TRBJ2-7	TGCAGTGCTAGTCGGGACAGGGGGAACGAGCAGTACTTC	CSASRDRGNEQYF
.	.	TRBV5-4	TRBJ2-7	TGTGCCAGCAGCTCAAGCCCAGGGAACGAGCAGTACTTC	CASSSSPGNEQYF
.	.	TRBV18	TRBJ2-7	TGTGCCAGCTCACCACCGTCCCTCACCTACGAGCAGTACTTC	CASSPPSLTYEQYF
TRBD2	.	TRBV20-1	TRBJ2-7	TGCAGTGCCCCCGGAAGGGGACTAGTTCTAGGCGAGCAGTACTTC	CSAPGRGLVLGEQYF
.	many	TRBV20-1	TRBJ2-3	TGCAGTGCTAGAGATCACATGGGGACGCAGTATTTT	CSARDHMGTQYF
.	few	TRBV5-1	TRBJ2-3	TGCGCCAGTAGCAGTGAATGGGATTCGCAGTATTTT	CASSSEWDSQYF
.	few	TRBV28	TRBJ1-1	TGTGCCAGCAGTGGATTGACAGGAAAAGCTTTCTTT	CASSGLTGKAFF
TRBD1	few	TRBV10-3	TRBJ1-5	TGTGCCACAGGACAGGGCCAGCCCCAGCATTTT	CATGQGQPQHF
.	.	TRBV7-9	TRBJ2-7	TGTGCCAGCAGCTTAGCGAGGGACGGACTCTACGAGCAGTACTTC	CASSLARDGLYEQYF
.	few	TRBV6-1	TRBJ2-4	TGTGCCAGCAGTGAGGGGTGGGGCAGATGGGGAAACATTCAGTACTTC	CASSEGWGRWGNIQYF
.	.	TRBV2	TRBJ1-1	TGTGCCAGCACCCTAGGGGGAACAGGGTTGAACACTGAAGCTTTCTTT	CASTLGGTGLNTEAFF
.	.	TRBV10-3	TRBJ2-2	TGTGCCATCAGTGTCTCGGGAGCCAACACCGGGGAGCTGTTTTTT	CAISVSGANTGELFF
.	few	TRBV12-3/TRBV12-4	TRBJ1-4	TGTGCCAGCACTTATCGGGGGGGAGGTGAAAAACTGTTTTTT	CASTYRGGGEKLFF
.	.	TRBV6-2/TRBV6-3	TRBJ2-5	TGTGCCAGCAGTTACTCCGTGATTCAAGAGACCCAGTACTTC	CASSYSVIQETQYF
TRBD2	many	TRBV5-6	TRBJ2-3	TGTGCCACCAGGATAGCGGGAGTAACAGATACGCAGTATTTT	CATRIAGVTDTQYF
TRBD2	many	TRBV20-1	TRBJ2-7	TGCAGTGCTTTCTCTGGACTAGCGGCCGAGCAGTACTTC	CSAFSGLAAEQYF
.	few	TRBV15	TRBJ1-1	TGTGCCACCAGCATCCCCGGGACAAGCCTTAGAGAAGCTTTCTTT	CATSIPGTSLREAFF
TRBD2	few	TRBV3-1	TRBJ2-3	TGTGCCAGCAGCCACCTCTTAGCGGGAGCGGGAACGCAGTATTTT	CASSHLLAGAGTQYF
.	.	TRBV4-3	TRBJ2-7	TGCGCCAGCAGCCAAGCGTGGCCAGACTCCTACGAGCAGTACTTC	CASSQAWPDSYEQYF
.	few	TRBV5-1	TRBJ1-1	TGCGCCAGCAGCTTAGGGACCGTCCCGATGAACACTGAAGCTTTCTTT	CASSLGTVPMNTEAFF
TRBD1	few	TRBV7-7	TRBJ2-5	TGTGCTAGCAGCTTAGGAGCCACAGGGGTAGTAGAGACCCAGTACTTC	CASSLGATGVVETQYF
TRBD2	.	TRBV29-1	TRBJ2-3	TGCAGTATAAAGGCCAGCGGGAGGGGGAATACGCAGTATTTT	CSIKASGRGNTQYF
.	.	TRBV6-1	TRBJ2-7	TGTGCCAGCAGTCCCAGAGGTCGACTGCTTTACGAGCAGTACTTC	CASSPRGRLLYEQYF
.	many	TRBV20-1	TRBJ2-5	TGCAGTGCCCAAGACGTGTACCAAGAGACCCAGTACTTC	CSAQDVYQETQYF
.	few	TRBV6-1	TRBJ2-7	TGTGCCAGCAGGCTTCCGGACAGCTCCTACGAGCAGTACTTC	CASRLPDSSYEQYF
.	.	TRBV6-2/TRBV6-3	TRBJ1-2	TGTGCCAGCAGTTACTCGAACTTTGGACAGAGGATGACTACCTTC	CASSYSNFGQRMTTF
.	many	TRBV20-1	TRBJ2-5	TGCAGTGCTAGTAGACAGTTCAAGAGGGACCAGTACTTC	CSASRQFKRDQYF
.	many	TRBV24-1	TRBJ2-7	TGTGCCACCAGTGATCCAAGTAGTATCGAGCAGTACTTC	CATSDPSSIEQYF
.	few	TRBV7-2	TRBJ1-1	TGTGCCAGCAGCTTAGAAATAGGCGGGGCGAATGAAGCTTTCTTT	CASSLEIGGANEAFF
.	.	TRBV11-1	TRBJ2-5	TGTGCCAGCAGCCACTCAGAGGAGACCCAGTACTTC	CASSHSEETQYF
TRBD1	.	TRBV7-2	TRBJ1-2	TGTGCCAGCAGGCTGGGGACAGGAGATGGCTACACCTTC	CASRLGTGDGYTF
.	many	TRBV20-1	TRBJ1-1	TGCAGTGCTGCCACGGGGCGGACGAACACTGAAGCTTTCTTT	CSAATGRTNTEAFF
TRBD2	few	TRBV20-1	TRBJ2-1	TGCAGTGCTAGAGATCCAAACGGGAGGATCTTACGGGAGCAGTTCTTC	CSARDPNGRILREQFF
.	once	TRBV7-2	TRBJ2-7	TGTGCCAGCAGCTTTAAAGCGGCCTTCGGCGAGCAGTACTTC	CASSFKAAFGEQYF
.	many	TRBV20-1	TRBJ1-5	TGCAGTGCTAGAAGGGAGTACCAGCCCCAGCATTTT	CSARREYQPQHF
.	many	TRBV5-1	TRBJ2-1	TGCGCCAGCAGCCCAGGACTTCGCTCCTACAATGAGCAGTTCTTC	CASSPGLRSYNEQFF
TRBD2	.	TRBV20-1	TRBJ2-3	TGCAGTGCGATGGGCACCTTAGCGGGAAGCACAGATACGCAGTATTTT	CSAMGTLAGSTDTQYF
.	.	TRBV7-9	TRBJ2-7	TGTGCCAGCAGCGTAGACAGCCGGTACGAGCAGTACTTC	CASSVDSRYEQYF
.	few	TRBV30	TRBJ1-2	TGTGCCTGGAGGGGCCCTGAAAAGTATGGCTACACCTTC	CAWRGPEKYGYTF
TRBD1	few	TRBV20-1	TRBJ1-3	TGCAGCGCTTTCGCGCAGGGGGCTGGAAACACCATATATTTT	CSAFAQGAGNTIYF
.	.	TRBV12-3/TRBV12-4	TRBJ1-3	TGTGCCAGCAGAAGGGGGGACCGGGGAAACACCATATATTTT	CASRRGDRGNTIYF